This TCR beta chain was profiled in a study of cytomegalovirus exposure and HLA in healthy donors. About this clone: Antigen: not known.

The donors were in the roughly 130-subject validation cohort, distinct from the roughly 700-subject first cohort. Overall study results and limits: In vitro work confirmed that three CMV-associated chains recognize CMV antigens. Rare TCR sequences predominated, though certain public TCRs were found in many donors. The study put 150 or so TCR beta chains on its list as cytomegalovirus-associated.

Germline V gene sequence: CDR1 DFQATT, CDR2 SNEGSKA (reference sequence). This CDR3 is 11 amino acids long. V was clipped by 3 bases and J by 7 bases, with 10 bases between them. Here immunoSEQ multiplex PCR was the method, and the copy in TCRdb shows in-frame clones only, minus some. The table shows roughly 240,000 clones, with roughly 89% occurring only once. This chain links TRBV20-1 with TRBJ2-7; unclear D gene. This clonotype was obtained from a man between 18 and 29 years old in good health and CMV-seronegative. Sequencing was carried out using PBMCs. Written as DNA, the CDR3 is TGCAGTGCTAGCCAAAAGAGGGAGCAGTACTTC. It codes for CSASQKREQYF.